This passage covers 15 T cell receptor beta chains from one sample sequenced in a study of T cells in Graves' hyperthyroidism and ophthalmopathy. RNA transcripts yielded amplified TCR beta CDR3 regions. In the first-round RT-PCR of the TCR CDR3, the HTBI primer set was used. TCRdb itself ran the multiplex PCR reads through MiXCR, one entry per CDR3 protein. The repertoire has about 840,000 distinct CDR3 sequences, about 38% of them found once; the top ten carry 7.5% to 9.5%. The sample consisted of blood. These receptors were collected from a man younger than 35 with Graves' hyperthyroidism.

The V and J genes are TRBV14 and TRBJ2-2; D perhaps matches TRBD2 (5 bases). Germline V CDR1 and CDR2: SGHDN, FVKESK. V was clipped by 4 bases and J by 5 bases, with 14 bases between them. CDR3 length: 15 amino acids. For the CDR3, the DNA is TGTGCCAGCAGCCGGGGTGGGAGTTGGACCGGGGAGCTGTTTTTT. It codes for CASSRGGSWTGELFF.

The count of this clonotype is one. The genes are TRBV7-6 and TRBJ1-3; no clear D. Germline CDR1 reads SGHVS; CDR2 reads FNYEAQ. The CDR3 runs 12 residues. V dropped 1 base and J dropped 7 bases, with 5 bases sitting between them. CDR3 region: CASSLETNTIYF. CDR3 sequence (DNA): TGTGCCAGCAGCTTAGAGACGAACACCATATATTTT.

The CDR3 protein is CASSDPTGGEGYTF. The DNA of the CDR3 is TGTGCCAGCAGTGACCCTACAGGGGGCGAGGGCTACACCTTC. The J gene is TRBJ1-2, the V gene TRBV6-1; 9 nucleotides agree with TRBD1. J lost 8 bases, V lost 3 bases, and 7 bases had no gene match. The CDR3 has 14 amino acids. The V gene's germline CDR1 is MNHNS and CDR2 SASEGT.

As regards this clonotype: The CDR3 does not close with the conserved phenylalanine or tryptophan, likely indicating a read error. The chain is built from TRBV7-8 and TRBJ1-2; 8 bases fit TRBD1. Germline V gives CDR1 SGHVS, CDR2 FQNEAQ. CDR3 length equals 14 residues. V was clipped by 6 bases and J by 6 bases; unmatched bases: 9. Here the CDR3 reads CASSSLDRANGYTL. CDR3 bases: TGTGCCAGCAGTTCACTGGACAGGGCTAATGGCTACACCTTA.

This clonotype was counted ten times or more. This chain links TRBV29-1 with TRBJ1-2, with 8 bases lining up with TRBD1. The CDR3 covers 11 residues. The V gene end was trimmed by 6 bases and the J gene end by 6 bases; junction bases not matched to a gene: 3. Per germline, CDR1 SQVTM and CDR2 ANQGSEA. The CDR3 bases are TGCAGCGTGGACAGGGCGAATGGCTACACCTTC. It is translated as CSVDRANGYTF.

A remark on this clonotype: One base away lies a much larger clone, so this may be a sequencing read error. The chain employs TRBV2 and TRBJ2-5, with 7 bases lining up with TRBD2. The CDR3 consists of 15 residues. CDR1 is SNHLY, CDR2 FYNNEI, per germline. CDR3 coding DNA: TGTGCCAGCAGTGATCCAGCGGGGAGGGGAGAGGCCCAGTACTTC. Translated, it gives CASSDPAGRGEAQYF. Full variable domain (outside the CDR3, taken from reference TRBV2 and TRBJ2-5): EPEVTQTPSHQVTQMGQEVILRCVPISNHLYFYWYRQILGQKVEFLVSFYNNEISEKSEIFDDQFSVERPDGSNFTLKIRSTKLEDSAMYFCASSDPAGRGEAQYFGPGTRLLVL.

The V and J genes are TRBV2 and TRBJ2-3; a possible D gene is TRBD1 (6 bases). Germline V gene lookup returns CDR1 SNHLY and CDR2 FYNNEI. Trimming took off 8 bases at V and 2 bases at J, with 29 bases between the two ends. This CDR3 contains 19 residues. Written as DNA, the CDR3 is TGTGCCAGCCTGCTACATCCCAACCGGGACAATCCCTTCACAGATACGCAGTATTTT. Its translation is CASLLHPNRDNPFTDTQYF.

This clonotype was picked up one time. A much larger clone differs by one base, so this may be a read error. The chain carries TRBV10-3 and TRBJ2-2; 8 positions match TRBD1. V dropped 6 bases and J dropped 2; count of bases not matched to a gene: 8. The CDR3 has 16 amino acids. CDR1 is ENHRY, CDR2 SYGVKD, per germline. The CDR3 loop is CAIRPGQDKNTGELFF. CDR3 coding DNA: TGTGCCATCAGGCCGGGACAGGACAAAAACACCGGGGAGCTGTTTTTT.

Remarks on this clonotype: One end of the junction does not line up with germline, which may come from a read error. The DNA for the CDR3 is TGTGCCACCAGTGACAAGGGCCATAGCAATCAGCCCCAGTATTTT. Translated, it gives CATSDKGHSNQPQYF. V usage is TRBV10-3 and J usage is TRBJ1-5; D not resolved. Near its end, the DNA agrees better with TRBJ2-3, so the J call may be wrong. The germline V gene has CDR1 ENHRY and CDR2 SYGVKD. This CDR3 is built from 15 residues.

This clonotype was seen a handful of times. The V gene is TRBV7-2, the J gene TRBJ1-2, with 11 bases that match TRBD1. This CDR3 has 14 amino acids. Germline V gene lookup returns CDR1 SGHTA and CDR2 FQGNSA. V shed 4 bases and J 6 bases; nucleotides not matched to a gene: 4. CDR3 DNA: TGTGCCAGCAGCTCGGACAGGGGGCGGGATGGCTACACCTTC. Its protein product is CASSSDRGRDGYTF.

This sequence joins TRBV7-2 and TRBJ2-7, with 8 positions matching TRBD1. Germline V gives CDR1 SGHTA, CDR2 FQGNSA. There are 14 residues in the CDR3. The junction had 5 bases not matched to a gene; V was cut back by 4 bases and J by 3 bases. The CDR3 spells CASSYRDRIYEQYF. CDR3 sequence (DNA): TGTGCCAGCAGCTACCGGGACAGGATCTACGAGCAGTACTTC. The complete variable domain, with remaining parts taken from reference TRBV7-2 and TRBJ2-7, reads GAGVSQSPSNKVTEKGKDVELRCDPISGHTALYWYRQSLGQGLEFLIYFQGNSAPDKSGLPSDRFSAERTGGSVSTLTIQRTQQEDSAVYLCASSYRDRIYEQYFGPGTRLTVT.

This clonotype was counted only a few times. The J gene is TRBJ2-7, the V gene TRBV11-3, with D uncertain. CDR1 SGHNT and CDR2 YENEEA come from the germline V gene. The ends were cut back, 5 bases at V and 6 bases at J, with 20 bases in the middle. The CDR3 runs 15 residues. The CDR3: CASSPHTPYPSEQYF. CDR3 DNA sequence: TGTGCCAGCAGCCCTCATACTCCCTACCCATCCGAGCAGTACTTC.

This clonotype came up many times. J is TRBJ2-2 and V is TRBV7-3; TRBD1 agrees at 7 bases. Losses at the gene ends were 5 bases for V and 6 bases for J; bases not matched to a gene: 6. Germline CDR1 and CDR2: SGHTA and FQGTGA. This CDR3 has 14 amino acids. CDR3 DNA sequence: TGTGCCAGCAGCCTAGGACAGGTTCCCGGGGAGCTGTTTTTT. Protein product: CASSLGQVPGELFF. The full variable domain, in which reference TRBV7-3 and TRBJ2-2 provide the parts outside the CDR3, is GAGVSQTPSNKVTEKGKYVELRCDPISGHTALYWYRQSLGQGPEFLIYFQGTGAADDSGLPNDRFFAVRPEGSVSTLKIQRTERGDSAVYLCASSLGQVPGELFFGEGSRLTVL.

This clonotype has a count of ten or more. This chain joins TRBV29-1 and TRBJ1-2, with TRBD1 matching 9 bases. CDR3 length: 12 residues. Germline CDR1 is SQVTM and CDR2 is ANQGSEA. J gave up 6 bases and V 4 bases, and 3 bases lay outside the gene matches. In DNA, the CDR3 is TGCAGCGTTGGGGACAGGGCGGATGGCTACACCTTC. Translating it yields CSVGDRADGYTF. Looking up the rest from reference TRBV29-1 and TRBJ1-2 gives the full variable domain: SAVISQKPSRDICQRGTSLTIQCQVDSQVTMMFWYRQQPGQSLTLIATANQGSEATYESGFVIDKFPISRPNLTFSTLTVSNMSPEDSSIYLCSVGDRADGYTFGSGTRLTVV.

The J gene is TRBJ2-5, the V gene TRBV15; 10 bases fit TRBD2. CDR1 and CDR2 from the germline V gene are LNHNV and YYDKDF (reference sequence). This CDR3 has 14 amino acids. V shed 10 bases and J 4 bases; nucleotides not matched to a gene: 9. Written as DNA, the CDR3 is TGTGCCAGCAGGCCGGGACTAGCGTCAGAGACCCAGTACTTC. It codes for CASRPGLASETQYF.